This record covers a single T cell receptor beta chain. As yet, its antigen is unknown. The data stem from a study of cytomegalovirus exposure and HLA in healthy donors. About the study: The 95 to 150 validation repertoires used a platform that matched the one used for the approximately 690 first-cohort repertoires, as a later analysis reported.

Here immunoSEQ multiplex PCR was the method, and the copy in TCRdb shows in-frame clones only, minus some. The sample holds about 200,000 clones, approximately 78% seen once. Study outcomes and limitations: Reports showed the classifier diagnosing cytomegalovirus status with high specificity and sensitivity. Listed as cytomegalovirus-associated were 150 to 200 TCR beta chains.

The source material was PBMCs. The TCR comes from a young woman in good health and CMV-seronegative.

The CDR3 spells CASSLSGGPDTQYF. The DNA of the CDR3 is TGTGCCAGCAGCCTCTCGGGGGGGCCAGATACGCAGTATTTT. V is TRBV2 and J is TRBJ2-3; 8 nucleotides agree with TRBD2. Germline trimming cut 6 bases from V and 4 bases from J; bases unmatched to any gene: 6. The germline CDR1 and CDR2 sequences are SNHLY and FYNNEI. This CDR3 is built from 14 residues.